This T cell receptor beta chain was observed in a study of OX40 agonist ivuxolimab in advanced cancers. Looking at the study overall: Patients receiving dose escalation had hepatocellular carcinoma, melanoma, renal cell or head and neck cancer.

Notes on this clone: Its antigen is not identified.

General observations from the study: Still undetermined is the antigen specificity of the expanded peripheral T cells. With doses of 0.1-3.0 mg/kg, partial responders showed among the lowest clonal expansion.

Here immunoSEQ multiplex PCR was the method, and the copy in TCRdb shows in-frame clones only, minus some. The data show approximately 58,000 clones, about 81% seen once. The V and J ends lost 6 bases and 6 bases respectively, with 12 bases between them. The CDR3 runs 12 residues. The V gene's germline CDR1 is SNHLY and CDR2 FYNNEI. V is TRBV2 and J is TRBJ2-7; perhaps TRBD2 as D (5 bases). The input for sequencing was CD4+ or CD8+ T cells sorted from blood, taken in a trial of the OX40 agonist ivuxolimab. This TCR came from an adult with an advanced solid tumor such as melanoma, head and neck, liver or kidney cancer. CDR3 protein: CASREARAEQYF. The CDR3 nucleotides are TGTGCCAGCAGGGAGGCCCGCGCCGAGCAGTACTTC.